Presented here are 18 T cell receptor beta chains from one specimen sequenced in a study of blood T cell repertoires in COVID-19. Clones were sequenced by immunoSEQ multiplex PCR, and TCRdb holds only the in-frame ones, with some missing. This sample carries about 270,000 clones, 70% to 90% of them seen once, and the ten largest clones take about 4%. Sequencing was done on a sample of PBMCs or T cells enriched from blood (not recorded which). The receptors stem from a woman younger than 45 with acute COVID-19.

The rearrangement links TRBV9 to TRBJ2-1; the match to TRBD1 covers 8 bases. There are 20 residues in the CDR3. Germline-derived CDR1 and CDR2 are SGDLS and YYNGEE. V dropped 0 bases and J dropped 0; count of bases not matched to a gene: 14. The CDR3, as DNA: TGTGCCAGCAGCGTAGTGGGACAGGTTTCACGGGAGAACTCCTACAATGAGCAGTTCTTC. Translated: CASSVVGQVSRENSYNEQFF.

The V and J genes are TRBV20-1 and TRBJ1-4; 12 nucleotides align to TRBD1. Trimming cost V 3 bases and J 7 bases; bases outside gene matches: 9. The CDR3 is 16 residues long. Germline V lookup: CDR1 DFQATT, CDR2 SNEGSKA (reference sequence). The CDR3, as DNA: TGCAGTGCTAGTCCGGGACAGGGGGCCTTTGGTGAAAAACTGTTTTTT. This codes for CSASPGQGAFGEKLFF.

V gene TRBV7-9 combines with J gene TRBJ1-2, with 8 bases fitting TRBD1. After removal of 5 bases from V and 4 bases from J, the junction contained 6 bases not matched to a gene. This CDR3 spans 14 amino acids. CDR1 and CDR2 (germline): SEHNR, FQNEAQ (reference sequence). CDR3 protein: CASSPGQGPYGYTF. The DNA for the CDR3 is TGTGCCAGCAGCCCAGGACAGGGCCCCTATGGCTACACCTTC.

The rearrangement links TRBV20-1 to TRBJ2-3; D may be TRBD1 (5 bases). V lost 5 bases to trimming and J lost 8 bases, with 11 bases between them. The CDR3 is made up of 11 amino acids. Germline-derived CDR1 and CDR2 are DFQATT and SNEGSKA (reference sequence). The CDR3 coding sequence is TGCAGTGCTGCGTGGGGCGCTACGCAGTATTTT. Its translation: CSAAWGATQYF.

The rearrangement links TRBV4-1 to TRBJ1-6; a weak D match, TRBD1 (5 bases). From germline, CDR1 is MGHRA and CDR2 YSYEKL. CDR3 size: 15 residues. V was trimmed by 3 bases and J by 9 bases, leaving 15 bases between them. CDR3 DNA sequence: TGCGCCAGCAGCCACGGACACTCTGAGCGTTCACCCCTCCACTTT. Translated, it gives CASSHGHSERSPLHF.

The chain employs TRBV4-1 and TRBJ2-1; 11 bases are shared with TRBD2. V was pared by 3 bases and J by 5 bases, with 12 bases of the junction left unmatched. Per the germline V gene, CDR1 is MGHRA and CDR2 is YSYEKL. CDR3 length equals 18 residues. The CDR3 here is CASSHIVAGGQLDNEQFF. DNA for the CDR3: TGCGCCAGCAGCCACATTGTAGCGGGAGGGCAGCTAGACAATGAGCAGTTCTTC.

This clone was observed a single time. The J gene is TRBJ2-1, the V gene TRBV7-3; TRBD2 is a possible D gene (6 bases). The CDR3 has 15 amino acids. Germline V gene data show CDR1 as SGHTA and CDR2 as FQGTGA. The V gene lost 4 bases and the J gene lost 5 bases, with 15 bases spanning the gap. CDR3 loop: CASSSNPGLNNEQFF. CDR3 DNA sequence: TGTGCCAGCAGCTCCAACCCGGGACTCAACAATGAGCAGTTCTTC.

J is TRBJ2-7 and V is TRBV6-5; D remains unclear. Germline CDR1 MNHEY, CDR2 SVGAGI. The CDR3 sequence is 14 residues long. The V end was cut by 4 bases, the J end by 0 bases, with 10 bases between. The DNA for the CDR3 is TGTGCCAGCAGTTCTCCATCCGGCTCCTACGAGCAGTACTTC. Translated, it gives CASSSPSGSYEQYF.

The V and J genes are TRBV10-2 and TRBJ1-2, with 7 bases matching TRBD1. Germline values: CDR1 WSHSY, CDR2 SAAADI. Trimming removed 8 bases from V and 3 bases from J; junction bases left unmatched: 3. CDR3 size: 12 residues. The CDR3 DNA reads as TGCGCCAGCCGAACAGGGGACTATGGCTACACCTTC. Translating it yields CASRTGDYGYTF.

The CDR3, as DNA: TGTGCCAGCAGTGAAGACCTCAGAGGCGGGGGCATTCAGTACTTC. Protein product: CASSEDLRGGGIQYF. The rearrangement uses TRBV6-1 and TRBJ2-4; 7 nucleotides match TRBD2. Germline values: CDR1 MNHNS, CDR2 SASEGT. V lost 1 base and J lost 9; bases outside the gene matches: 9. CDR3 length: 15 amino acids.

The rearrangement links TRBV5-1 to TRBJ2-7, with 7 bases that match TRBD2. The V segment lost 5 bases and the J segment 1 base; nucleotides outside the gene matches: 9. Germline CDR1 reads SGHRS; CDR2 reads YFSETQ. There are 15 residues in the CDR3. The CDR3 DNA reads as TGCGCCAGCAGACGGGACTTCGGGGGGTCCTACGAGCAGTACTTC. Its translation is CASRRDFGGSYEQYF.

V is TRBV18 and J is TRBJ1-6; D remains unclear. Germline V gives CDR1 KGHSH, CDR2 LQKENI. Trimming pared 2 bases from V and 7 bases from J, leaving 12 bases between. The CDR3 is 15 residues long. DNA for the CDR3: TGTGCCAGCTCACCAGACCACAGCCCCAATTCACCCCTCCACTTT. Encoded protein: CASSPDHSPNSPLHF.

The rearrangement uses TRBV10-3 and TRBJ1-5; 7 nucleotides agree with TRBD1. Germline V lookup: CDR1 ENHRY, CDR2 SYGVKD. Trimming removed 2 bases from V and 1 base from J; junction bases left unmatched: 2. This CDR3 region has 15 residues. The CDR3 nucleotides read TGTGCCATCAGTGAGCAGGGGGGAAGCAATCAGCCCCAGCATTTT. Protein: CAISEQGGSNQPQHF.

V and J are TRBV7-9 and TRBJ2-3; TRBD2 matches at 9 bases. Germline assignment: CDR1 SEHNR and CDR2 FQNEAQ (reference sequence). CDR3 length: 15 amino acids. Losses at the gene ends were 4 bases for V and 4 bases for J; bases not matched to a gene: 6. The CDR3 loop is CASSSIAGAADTQYF. CDR3 nucleotide sequence: TGTGCCAGCAGCTCTATAGCGGGAGCGGCAGATACGCAGTATTTT.

This clone came up once. The genes are TRBV25-1 and TRBJ2-7; 11 bases agree with TRBD2. Trimming cost V 4 bases and J 6 bases; bases outside gene matches: 2. Germline CDR1 reads MGHDK; CDR2 reads SYGVNS. The CDR3 has 13 residues. The CDR3 protein is CASSVGTSGEQYF. CDR3 nucleotides: TGTGCCAGCAGTGTCGGGACTAGCGGCGAGCAGTACTTC.

This clone appeared a single time. The rearrangement joins TRBV18 to TRBJ2-5; D may be TRBD1 (6 bases). The CDR3 extends over 15 amino acids. Trimming pared 3 bases from V and 2 bases from J, leaving 13 bases between. CDR1 and CDR2 from the germline V gene are KGHSH and LQKENI. The chain's CDR3 is CASSPRTVTQETQYF. The DNA for the CDR3 is TGTGCCAGCTCACCCAGGACAGTAACACAAGAGACCCAGTACTTC.

The chain employs TRBV27 and TRBJ2-4, with a tentative D call TRBD1 (5 bases). This CDR3 is 16 amino acids long. V was cut by 7 bases and J by 0 bases, with 16 bases left in between. Germline V CDR1 and CDR2: MNHEY, SMNVEV (reference sequence). As DNA, the CDR3 is TGTGCCAGCACCCTAGGGGCAGTCCTAGCCAAAAACATTCAGTACTTC. It is translated as CASTLGAVLAKNIQYF.

The CDR3 sequence is CASSPPEGSLNYGYTF. The CDR3 region has the DNA TGTGCCAGCTCACCACCGGAGGGCAGCCTCAACTATGGCTACACCTTC. This chain uses TRBV18 with TRBJ1-2; D call uncertain. The germline V gene encodes CDR1 KGHSH and CDR2 LQKENI. The CDR3 covers 16 residues. The germline V and J ends were trimmed by 0 bases and 2 bases, with 13 bases remaining between them.